What follows are 27 T cell receptor beta chains derived from one specimen sequenced in a study of CD8 T cells in Susac syndrome. A quantity of roughly 0.5 to 1 ug RNA underwent reverse transcription using random hexamers. Via MiXCR, TCRdb re-called the immunoSEQ multiplex PCR reads, giving one row per CDR3 protein. This sample has approximately 130,000 distinct CDR3 sequences, with under 95% found just once. The sequenced material came from CD8+ T cells from PBMCs. These TCRs come from a human donor with multiple sclerosis.

The chain couples TRBV4-1 to TRBJ2-1; 8 bases agree with TRBD2. J lost 3 bases, V lost 5 bases, and 6 bases had no gene match. CDR3 length equals 15 residues. The germline V gene has CDR1 MGHRA and CDR2 YSYEKL. DNA of the CDR3: TGCGCCAGCAGCGTCCCTAGCGGGCTCTACAATGAGCAGTTCTTC. As protein: CASSVPSGLYNEQFF.

The V call is TRBV27, the J call TRBJ2-3; tentative D call: TRBD2 (5 bases). The CDR3 extends over 19 amino acids. From germline, CDR1 is MNHEY and CDR2 SMNVEV (reference sequence). V was clipped by 5 bases and J by 4 bases, with 28 bases between them. CDR3 amino acids: CASSPSLGKAKNRADTQYF. The CDR3 nucleotides read TGTGCCAGCAGTCCCTCACTCGGGAAGGCTAAAAACCGCGCAGATACGCAGTATTTT.

The V gene is TRBV11-2, the J gene TRBJ2-2; D is undetermined. This CDR3 has 16 amino acids. V shed 0 bases and J shed 4 bases, with 12 bases lying between them. Germline CDR1 SGHAT, CDR2 FQNNGV. CDR3 region: CASSLDPSGLTGELFF. Here the CDR3 DNA reads TGTGCCAGCAGCTTAGATCCTTCCGGGCTCACCGGGGAGCTGTTTTTT.

A single count supports this clonotype. The V and J genes are TRBV28 and TRBJ2-3; D gene ambiguous. The CDR3 contains 15 residues. Trimming left V 5 bases short and J 2 bases short, with 14 bases between. Germline V lookup: CDR1 MDHEN, CDR2 SYDVKM. CDR3 amino acids: CASSMIEEDTDTQYF. As DNA, the CDR3 is TGTGCCAGCAGTATGATTGAGGAAGACACAGATACGCAGTATTTT.

The rearrangement uses TRBV19 and TRBJ1-1; D ambiguous. Germline CDR1 and CDR2: LNHDA and SQIVND (reference sequence). The CDR3 has 10 residues. Trimming removed 7 bases from V and 6 bases from J, with 6 bases in between. CDR3 protein: CASMAAEAFF. Written as DNA, the CDR3 is TGTGCCAGTATGGCCGCTGAAGCTTTCTTT.

This clonotype was seen once. This rearrangement joins TRBV30 to TRBJ1-1; D remains ambiguous. Trimming removed 5 bases at V and 0 bases at J, with 7 bases between. Germline CDR1 and CDR2: GTSNPN and SVGIG (reference sequence). This CDR3 has 12 residues. Here the CDR3 DNA reads TGTGCCTGGGGACGGTTGAACACTGAAGCTTTCTTT. Amino acid sequence: CAWGRLNTEAFF.

The CDR3 DNA reads as TGTGCCAGCAGCCCACCCGGGCGGGCCCCCTACGAGCAGTACTTC. It codes for CASSPPGRAPYEQYF. The V call is TRBV7-9, the J call TRBJ2-7, with a weak D call TRBD2 (5 bases). Germline lookup yields CDR1 SEHNR and CDR2 FQNEAQ (reference sequence). Trimming shortened V by 5 bases and J by 2 bases, and 16 bases separated the two germline ends. The CDR3 is 15 residues long.

The genes are TRBV4-1 and TRBJ2-7; no clear D. The length of the CDR3 is 13 residues. The ends were cut back, 4 bases at V and 1 base at J, with 8 bases in the middle. Looked up from germline, CDR1 is MGHRA and CDR2 is YSYEKL. Written as DNA, the CDR3 is TGCGCCAGCAGCCCTTACATGTCCTACGAGCAGTACTTC. This sequence encodes CASSPYMSYEQYF.

The chain combines TRBV30 with TRBJ1-2, with 7 bases identical to TRBD1. The ends lost 2 bases at V and 10 bases at J; junction bases unmatched: 4. Germline CDR1 is GTSNPN and CDR2 is SVGIG (reference sequence). This CDR3 contains 11 residues. The CDR3, as DNA: TGTGCCTGGAGTCGACAGGGTGACTACACCTTC. Amino acid sequence: CAWSRQGDYTF. The full variable domain, with the rest looked up from reference TRBV30 and TRBJ1-2, is SQTIHQWPATLVQPVGSPLSLECTVEGTSNPNLYWYRQAAGRGLQLLFYSVGIGQISSEVPQNLSASRPQDRQFILSSKKLLLSDSGFYLCAWSRQGDYTFGSGTRLTVV.

The chain employs TRBV15 and TRBJ1-2; D possibly corresponds to TRBD1 (5 bases). From germline, CDR1 is LNHNV and CDR2 YYDKDF (reference sequence). The CDR3 runs 14 residues. Deletions cut 7 bases from V and 8 bases from J, with 20 bases between. CDR3 nucleotide sequence: TGTGCCACCACCCCTGGAGGGGAGGGAATCGGCTACACCTTC. Protein product: CATTPGGEGIGYTF.

The V and J genes are TRBV7-9 and TRBJ1-2; 8 nucleotides line up with TRBD1. The length of the CDR3 is 17 residues. V dropped 1 base and J dropped 0; count of bases not matched to a gene: 7. Per the germline V gene, CDR1 is SEHNR and CDR2 is FQNEAQ (reference sequence). The CDR3 DNA follows: TGTGCCAGCAGCTTAGAGGGACAGGAACCGACTAACTATGGCTACACCTTC. Its translation: CASSLEGQEPTNYGYTF.

The chain employs TRBV20-1 and TRBJ2-7; no reliable D call. The germline V gene encodes CDR1 DFQATT and CDR2 SNEGSKA (reference sequence). This CDR3 region has 12 residues. The V end was cut by 4 bases, the J end by 1 base, with 8 bases between. The CDR3 region is CSAKRPSYEQYF. In nucleotides, the CDR3 is TGCAGTGCTAAAAGACCATCCTACGAGCAGTACTTC.

The chain employs TRBV2 and TRBJ2-5; D remains unclear. The CDR3 covers 14 residues. Germline V gene data show CDR1 as SNHLY and CDR2 as FYNNEI. Trimming cost V 8 bases and J 1 base, with 14 bases left between them. The CDR3 reads CASGDNYPQETQYF. The CDR3 DNA follows: TGTGCCAGCGGAGACAATTACCCCCAAGAGACCCAGTACTTC.

The chain carries TRBV30 and TRBJ2-1, with TRBD2 matching over 10 bases. In germline, CDR1 is GTSNPN, CDR2 SVGIG (reference sequence). CDR3 length: 14 amino acids. The J segment lost 10 bases and the V segment lost 3 bases, leaving 9 bases of the junction unmatched. CDR3 in DNA: TGTGCCTGGAGAGGGACTAGCGCACAATGGGAGCAGTTCTTC. Translated, it gives CAWRGTSAQWEQFF.

This chain links TRBV2 with TRBJ1-1; D is unclear. Germline CDR1 reads SNHLY; CDR2 reads FYNNEI. CDR3 length: 12 residues. Deletions cut 6 bases from V and 9 bases from J, with 14 bases between. The DNA for the CDR3 is TGTGCCAGCAGCGGACCTCGGTGGCAAGCTTTCTTT. Its protein product is CASSGPRWQAFF.

The rearrangement uses TRBV27 and TRBJ1-1, with D possibly matching TRBD1 (6 bases). The CDR3 is 15 amino acids. V dropped 5 bases and J dropped 4 bases, with 17 bases sitting between them. Germline V CDR1 and CDR2: MNHEY, SMNVEV (reference sequence). The chain's CDR3 is CASSPHREGSTEAFF. CDR3 bases: TGTGCCAGCAGTCCCCACAGGGAGGGGAGCACTGAAGCTTTCTTT.

This chain joins TRBV7-6 and TRBJ2-2; tentative D call: TRBD2 (5 bases). The CDR3 is 12 amino acids. Germline CDR1 SGHVS, CDR2 FNYEAQ. The V and J ends lost 5 bases and 7 bases respectively, with 8 bases between them. The CDR3 bases are TGTGCCAGCAGCCTAGAGGGCGGGGAGCTGTTTTTT. It translates to CASSLEGGELFF.

This chain connects TRBV30 to TRBJ2-7; 14 positions agree with TRBD2. The ends lost 0 bases at V and 2 bases at J; junction bases unmatched: 0. The CDR3 length is 15 residues. CDR1 and CDR2 (germline): GTSNPN, SVGIG (reference sequence). In DNA form, the CDR3 reads TGTGCCTGGAGTGTGGGACTAGCGGGAGCCTACGAGCAGTACTTC. Protein sequence: CAWSVGLAGAYEQYF.

This rearrangement joins TRBV5-1 to TRBJ2-1, with D maybe TRBD1 (6 bases). The V and J ends lost 0 bases and 9 bases respectively, with 10 bases between them. Looked up from germline, CDR1 is SGHRS and CDR2 is YFSETQ. This CDR3 contains 13 residues. The CDR3 reads CASSLVGAAEQFF. Written as DNA, the CDR3 is TGCGCCAGCAGCTTGGTGGGGGCTGCTGAGCAGTTCTTC.

This rearrangement joins TRBV2 to TRBJ1-5; D remains unclear. CDR1 is SNHLY and CDR2 is FYNNEI in the germline V gene. This CDR3 comprises 17 residues. V was cut by 7 bases and J by 0 bases, with 19 bases left in between. The CDR3 loop is CASTLTPQGHSNQPQHF. The CDR3 region has the DNA TGTGCCAGCACATTGACCCCGCAAGGTCATAGCAATCAGCCCCAGCATTTT.

The rearrangement joins TRBV5-6 to TRBJ2-7; D not resolved. CDR1 is SGHDT and CDR2 is YYEEEE in the germline V gene. CDR3 length: 14 amino acids. V lost 1 base, J lost 2 bases, and 10 bases lay in between. The CDR3 protein is CASSLRPRPYEQYF. The CDR3 DNA reads TGTGCCAGCAGCTTGCGGCCCAGACCCTACGAGCAGTACTTC.

This chain links TRBV5-4 with TRBJ2-2; TRBD1 aligns across 7 bases. CDR3 length: 14 amino acids. After removal of 3 bases from V and 3 bases from J, the junction contained 2 bases not matched to a gene. In germline, CDR1 is SGHNT, CDR2 YYREEE (reference sequence). In DNA, the CDR3 is TGTGCCAGCAGCTCCACAGGGGACACCGGGGAGCTGTTTTTT. This encodes CASSSTGDTGELFF.

The rearrangement links TRBV20-1 to TRBJ1-2; 10 nucleotides match TRBD1. V shed 3 bases and J 4 bases; nucleotides not matched to a gene: 5. The CDR3 runs to 14 residues. Germline CDR1 reads DFQATT; CDR2 reads SNEGSKA (reference sequence). This CDR3 is CSARGQGFGYGYTF. The DNA of the CDR3 is TGCAGTGCTAGGGGACAGGGGTTCGGCTATGGCTACACCTTC.

The chain recombines TRBV19 with TRBJ2-7; TRBD1 matches at 11 bases. The V gene end was trimmed by 8 bases and the J gene end by 1 base; junction bases not matched to a gene: 1. CDR1 and CDR2 (germline): LNHDA, SQIVND (reference sequence). The CDR3 runs to 13 residues. CDR3 sequence reads: CASGQGASYEQYF. CDR3 coding DNA: TGTGCCAGTGGACAGGGGGCGTCCTACGAGCAGTACTTC.

The rearrangement joins TRBV7-8 to TRBJ2-5; no firm D call. Germline V gives CDR1 SGHVS, CDR2 FQNEAQ. The CDR3 totals 15 residues. Deletions cut 0 bases from V and 3 bases from J, with 11 bases between. CDR3 nucleotides: TGTGCCAGCAGCTTAGCGCGACGGATAAAAGAGACCCAGTACTTC. Amino acids: CASSLARRIKETQYF.

This chain uses TRBV29-1 with TRBJ2-3; no definite D call. This CDR3 region has 12 residues. The germline CDR1 and CDR2 sequences are SQVTM and ANQGSEA. V was clipped by 4 bases and J by 2 bases, with 7 bases between them. CDR3 coding DNA: TGCAGCGTTGCTCCGGACACAGATACGCAGTATTTT. Translated: CSVAPDTDTQYF.

This chain links TRBV24-1 with TRBJ2-5; D is perhaps TRBD2 (5 bases). This CDR3 spans 16 amino acids. The germline V gene encodes CDR1 KGHDR and CDR2 SFDVKD. The germline V and J ends were trimmed by 1 base and 2 bases, with 13 bases remaining between them. CDR3 bases: TGTGCCACCAGTGATTTTGAGGGATCTGAGCAAGAGACCCAGTACTTC. Translated: CATSDFEGSEQETQYF.